The 11 T cell receptor beta chains below all came from one sample that was sequenced in a study of PD-1 blockade in classical Hodgkin lymphoma (dated by TCRdb to the early 2020s). The library was built by means of the immunoSEQ multiplex PCR assay. The table comes from immuneACCESS by way of TCRdb, which keeps in-frame sequences with V and J called. Part of the clones is missing from these tables; in studies checked, under half for an unresolved V gene and the rest for unknown reasons. The sample table records 25,000 to 35,000 clones; roughly 80% of these occur just once. Approximately 0.62% of the sample is in the top ten clones. In the paper's terms, the time point label means: cycle 4 day 1 (C4D1), after five to seven weeks of nivolumab. Relapse after autologous stem cell transplantation had occurred in all trial patients, and cohorts A, B and C were distinguished by prior brentuximab vedotin exposure. CD4+ T cells were purified from thawed PBMCs by magnetic negative selection with a Miltenyi CD4+ T cell isolation kit.

The source material was CD4+ T cells from blood, sampled before the fourth cycle of nivolumab. These receptors all come from a human donor with classical Hodgkin lymphoma.

This chain joins TRBV4-1 and TRBJ2-3; 9 bases match TRBD2. Germline lookup yields CDR1 MGHRA and CDR2 YSYEKL. The CDR3 length is 19 residues. V shed 0 bases, J shed 4 bases, and the junction held 14 bases outside the gene matches. The CDR3 bases are TGCGCCAGCAGCCAAGAGCCCCCGACCGTAGCGGGGGAAGCAGATACGCAGTATTTT. This sequence encodes CASSQEPPTVAGEADTQYF.

V is TRBV28 and J is TRBJ2-3; 8 bases map to TRBD2. Germline V lookup: CDR1 MDHEN, CDR2 SYDVKM. The CDR3 has 14 amino acids. Trimming took 8 bases from V and 4 from J; bases not matched to a gene: 8. CDR3 residues: CASSVAGLADTQYF. Written as DNA, the CDR3 is TGTGCCAGCTCTGTAGCGGGACTCGCAGATACGCAGTATTTT.

The chain has TRBV6-5 and TRBJ1-1; D not certain. Germline CDR1 MNHEY, CDR2 SVGAGI. The CDR3 consists of 14 residues. V gave up 3 bases and J gave up 2 bases, with 10 bases separating them. CDR3 bases: TGTGCCAGCAGTTATGCCGGGGATAACACTGAAGCTTTCTTT. Translation: CASSYAGDNTEAFF.

The V gene is TRBV7-2, the J gene TRBJ2-3; weak D call: TRBD1 (6 bases). With 4 bases removed from V and 6 bases from J, the gap between germline ends came to 8 bases. Germline lookup yields CDR1 SGHTA and CDR2 FQGNSA. The CDR3 has 12 residues. The CDR3: CASSSGADTQYF. CDR3 DNA sequence: TGTGCCAGCAGCTCAGGGGCGGATACGCAGTATTTT.

The J gene is TRBJ2-2, the V gene TRBV15; 12 nucleotides line up with TRBD1. CDR3 length: 16 amino acids. The V segment lost 6 bases and the J segment 7 bases; nucleotides outside the gene matches: 9. Per germline, CDR1 LNHNV and CDR2 YYDKDF (reference sequence). DNA of the CDR3: TGTGCCACCAGTGGTTCGGGACAGGGGGCCCTCGGGGAGCTGTTTTTT. Amino acid sequence: CATSGSGQGALGELFF.

The chain combines TRBV28 with TRBJ2-7; 7 bases are a match to TRBD2. The CDR3 is 13 residues long. Trimming took 7 bases from V and 3 from J; bases not matched to a gene: 6. The V gene's germline CDR1 is MDHEN and CDR2 SYDVKM. The CDR3 spells CASKGRGLYEQYF. In DNA form, the CDR3 reads TGTGCCAGCAAGGGGAGGGGCCTCTACGAGCAGTACTTC.

The V gene is TRBV4-2, the J gene TRBJ2-7; the match to TRBD1 covers 7 bases. This CDR3 is 15 amino acids long. V was clipped by 0 bases and J by 4 bases; unmatched bases: 6. Germline CDR1 is LGHNA and CDR2 is YNFKEQ. The CDR3 protein is CASSQEAGGLYEQYF. CDR3 DNA: TGTGCCAGCAGCCAAGAGGCAGGGGGATTGTACGAGCAGTACTTC.

The CDR3 is CASSIDNRQAYEQYF. Written as DNA, the CDR3 is TGTGCCAGTAGTATAGACAACCGACAGGCTTACGAGCAGTACTTC. V usage is TRBV19 and J usage is TRBJ2-7; possibly TRBD1 for D (6 bases). The V end lost 0 bases, the J end lost 4 bases, and 13 bases lay between the germline ends. The CDR3 sequence is 15 residues long. Per germline, CDR1 LNHDA and CDR2 SQIVND (reference sequence). The variable domain in full, with the rest retrieved from reference TRBV19 and TRBJ2-7, is DGGITQSPKYLFRKEGQNVTLSCEQNLNHDAMYWYRQDPGQGLRLIYYSQIVNDFQKGDIAEGYSVSREKKESFPLTVTSAQKNPTAFYLCASSIDNRQAYEQYFGPGTRLTVT.

The gene calls are TRBV5-5 and TRBJ1-5; D unresolved. Germline V gene sequence: CDR1 SGHKS, CDR2 YYEKEE (reference sequence). V dropped 1 base and J dropped 4 bases, with 12 bases sitting between them. The CDR3 spans 15 residues. CDR3 in DNA: TGTGCCAGCAGCTTGTGGACGGCCTTAAATCAGCCCCAGCATTTT. Translation: CASSLWTALNQPQHF. The entire variable domain, with the rest obtained from reference TRBV5-5 and TRBJ1-5, is as follows: DAGVTQSPTHLIKTRGQQVTLRCSPISGHKSVSWYQQVLGQGPQFIFQYYEKEERGRGNFPDRFSARQFPNYSSELNVNALLLGDSALYLCASSLWTALNQPQHFGDGTRLSIL.

The J gene is TRBJ1-1, the V gene TRBV6-5; 8 bases are shared with TRBD1. Unmatched junction bases numbered 8, after V lost 6 bases and J lost 5 bases. The germline gives CDR1 MNHEY, CDR2 SVGAGI. This CDR3 has 14 amino acids. The CDR3 loop is CASRPGQGLTEAFF. The CDR3 coding sequence is TGTGCCAGCAGACCTGGACAGGGTTTGACTGAAGCTTTCTTT.

V usage is TRBV11-2 and J usage is TRBJ1-3; maybe TRBD1 (6 bases). CDR1 is SGHAT and CDR2 is FQNNGV in the germline V gene. The CDR3 consists of 13 residues. V dropped 5 bases and J dropped 4 bases, with 9 bases sitting between them. DNA for the CDR3: TGTGCCAGCAGCGTAGGACAGGGAAACACCATATATTTT. As protein: CASSVGQGNTIYF.